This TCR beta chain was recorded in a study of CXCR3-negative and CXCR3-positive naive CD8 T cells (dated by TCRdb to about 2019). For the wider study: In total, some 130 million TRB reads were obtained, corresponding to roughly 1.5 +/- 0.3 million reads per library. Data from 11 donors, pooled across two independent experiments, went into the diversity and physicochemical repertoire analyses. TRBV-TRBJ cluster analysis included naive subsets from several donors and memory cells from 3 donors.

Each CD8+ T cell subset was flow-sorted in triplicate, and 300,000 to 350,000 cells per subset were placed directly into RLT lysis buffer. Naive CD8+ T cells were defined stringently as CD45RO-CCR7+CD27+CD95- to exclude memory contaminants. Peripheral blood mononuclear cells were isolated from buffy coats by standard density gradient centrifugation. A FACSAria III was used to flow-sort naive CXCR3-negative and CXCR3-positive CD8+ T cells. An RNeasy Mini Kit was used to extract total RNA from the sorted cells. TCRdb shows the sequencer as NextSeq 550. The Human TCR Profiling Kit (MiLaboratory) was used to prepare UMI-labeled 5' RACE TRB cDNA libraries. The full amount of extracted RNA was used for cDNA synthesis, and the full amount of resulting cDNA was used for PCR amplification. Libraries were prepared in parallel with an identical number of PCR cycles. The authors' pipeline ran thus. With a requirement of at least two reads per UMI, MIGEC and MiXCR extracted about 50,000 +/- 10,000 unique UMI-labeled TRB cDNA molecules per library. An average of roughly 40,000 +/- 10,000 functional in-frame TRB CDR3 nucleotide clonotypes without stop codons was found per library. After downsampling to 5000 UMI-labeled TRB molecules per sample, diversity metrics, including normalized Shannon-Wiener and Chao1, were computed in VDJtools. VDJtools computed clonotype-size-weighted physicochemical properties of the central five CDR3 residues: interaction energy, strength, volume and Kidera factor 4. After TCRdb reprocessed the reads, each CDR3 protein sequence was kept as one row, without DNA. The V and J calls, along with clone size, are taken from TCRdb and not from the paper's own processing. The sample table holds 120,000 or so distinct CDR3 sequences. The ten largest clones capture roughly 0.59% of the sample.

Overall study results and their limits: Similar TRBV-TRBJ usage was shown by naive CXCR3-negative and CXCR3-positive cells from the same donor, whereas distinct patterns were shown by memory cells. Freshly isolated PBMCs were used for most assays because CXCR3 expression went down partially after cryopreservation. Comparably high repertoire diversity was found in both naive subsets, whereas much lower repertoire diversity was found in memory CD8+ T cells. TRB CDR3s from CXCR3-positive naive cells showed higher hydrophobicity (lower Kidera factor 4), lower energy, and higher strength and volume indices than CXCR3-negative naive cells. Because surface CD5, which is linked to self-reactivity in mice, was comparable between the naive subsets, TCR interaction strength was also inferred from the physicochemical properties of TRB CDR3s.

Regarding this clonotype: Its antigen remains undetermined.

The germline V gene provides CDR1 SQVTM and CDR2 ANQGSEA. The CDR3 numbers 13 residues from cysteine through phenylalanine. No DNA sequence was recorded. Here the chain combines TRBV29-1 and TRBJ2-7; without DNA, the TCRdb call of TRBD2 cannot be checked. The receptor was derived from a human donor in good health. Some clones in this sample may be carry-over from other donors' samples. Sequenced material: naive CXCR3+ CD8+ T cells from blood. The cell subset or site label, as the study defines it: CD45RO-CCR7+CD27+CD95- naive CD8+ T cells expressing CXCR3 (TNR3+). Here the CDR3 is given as CSVQAGGDYEQYF.